Ten or more counts support the clone carrying this T cell receptor beta chain. What it recognizes is unknown. The entry originates in a study of early T cells in non-severe SARS-CoV-2 infection. Study-wide results and limits: Missing private and CD4 specificities, VDJdb matching favored anti-spike CD8 responses.

TCRdb called the 5' RACE reads again in MiXCR, with one record for every CDR3 protein. The sample lists fewer than 70,000 distinct CDR3 sequences; 10% to 15% were seen once. What was sequenced was whole blood. The sequence was collected from an adult who was a healthcare worker with PCR-confirmed SARS-CoV-2 infection or an uninfected control (not recorded which).

The CDR3 protein is CASSWASGGAETQYF. For the CDR3, the DNA is TGTGCCAGCAGCTGGGCTAGCGGGGGGGCTGAGACCCAGTACTTC. This chain links TRBV11-2 with TRBJ2-5; 12 bases line up with TRBD2. Germline lookup yields CDR1 SGHAT and CDR2 FQNNGV. The ends lost 4 bases at V and 5 bases at J; junction bases unmatched: 5. The CDR3 totals 15 residues. Filled out from reference TRBV11-2 and TRBJ2-5, the complete variable domain reads EAGVAQSPRYKIIEKRQSVAFWCNPISGHATLYWYQQILGQGPKLLIQFQNNGVVDDSQLPKDRFSAERLKGVDSTLKIQPAKLEDSAVYLCASSWASGGAETQYFGPGTRLLVL.